This T cell receptor beta chain was sequenced during a study of cytomegalovirus exposure and HLA in healthy donors. The table came from immunoSEQ multiplex PCR; TCRdb's copy has only in-frame clones and leaves some out. Of 100,000 or so clones detected, roughly 87% appear once; the ten largest clones hold 6% to 6.5%. The germline gives CDR1 LNHDA, CDR2 SQIVND (reference sequence). The CDR3 extends over 16 amino acids. With V trimmed by 3 bases and J by 8 bases, 7 bases remained unmatched. In its sample, this clone was seen a few times. This clonotype was sampled from a man between 18 and 29 years old in good health and CMV-seropositive. Sequenced input: PBMCs. J is TRBJ1-4 and V is TRBV19, with 12 bases lining up with TRBD1. The CDR3 loop is CASSINPGTGGEKLFF. CDR3 sequence (DNA): TGTGCCAGTAGTATTAACCCCGGGACAGGGGGCGAAAAACTGTTTTTT. Combining the CDR3 with reference TRBV19 and TRBJ1-4 gives the whole variable domain DGGITQSPKYLFRKEGQNVTLSCEQNLNHDAMYWYRQDPGQGLRLIYYSQIVNDFQKGDIAEGYSVSREKKESFPLTVTSAQKNPTAFYLCASSINPGTGGEKLFFGSGTQLSVL.